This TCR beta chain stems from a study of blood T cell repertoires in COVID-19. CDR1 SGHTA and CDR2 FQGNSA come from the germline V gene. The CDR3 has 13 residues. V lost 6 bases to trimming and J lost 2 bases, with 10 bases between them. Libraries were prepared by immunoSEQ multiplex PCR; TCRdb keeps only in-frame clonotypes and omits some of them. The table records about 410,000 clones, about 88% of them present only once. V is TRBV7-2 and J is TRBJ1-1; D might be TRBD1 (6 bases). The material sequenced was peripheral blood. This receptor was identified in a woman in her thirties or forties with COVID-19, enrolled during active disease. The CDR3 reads CASRQGTNTEAFF. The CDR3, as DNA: TGTGCCAGCAGACAGGGTACAAACACTGAAGCTTTCTTT.